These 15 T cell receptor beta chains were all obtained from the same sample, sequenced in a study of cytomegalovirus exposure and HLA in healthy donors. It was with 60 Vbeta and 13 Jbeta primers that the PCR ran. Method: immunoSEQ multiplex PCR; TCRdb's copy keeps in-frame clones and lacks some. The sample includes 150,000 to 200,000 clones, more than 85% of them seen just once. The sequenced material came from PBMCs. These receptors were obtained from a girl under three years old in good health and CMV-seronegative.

The CDR3 loop reads CASSSGRTSSYNEQFF. For the CDR3, the DNA is TGTGCCAGCAGCTCCGGGAGGACGAGCTCCTACAATGAGCAGTTCTTC. The chain uses TRBV7-3 and TRBJ2-1; 7 positions agree with TRBD2. With 4 bases clipped from V and 0 bases from J, the junction kept 6 bases outside the gene matches. Germline V CDR1 and CDR2: SGHTA, FQGTGA. The CDR3 consists of 16 residues.

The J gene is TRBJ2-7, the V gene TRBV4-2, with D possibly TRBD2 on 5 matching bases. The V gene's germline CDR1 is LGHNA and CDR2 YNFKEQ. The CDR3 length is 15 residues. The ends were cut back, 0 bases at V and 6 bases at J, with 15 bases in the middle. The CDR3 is CASSQDSSPAGEQYF. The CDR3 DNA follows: TGTGCCAGCAGCCAAGATTCCTCCCCCGCGGGCGAGCAGTACTTC.

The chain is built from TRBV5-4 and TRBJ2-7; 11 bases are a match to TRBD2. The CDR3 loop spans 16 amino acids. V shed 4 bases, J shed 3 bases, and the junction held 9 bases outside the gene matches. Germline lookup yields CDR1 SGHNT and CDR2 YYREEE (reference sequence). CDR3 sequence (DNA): TGTGCCAGCAGCCCTACTAGCGGGAGTGCGAACTACGAGCAGTACTTC. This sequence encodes CASSPTSGSANYEQYF.

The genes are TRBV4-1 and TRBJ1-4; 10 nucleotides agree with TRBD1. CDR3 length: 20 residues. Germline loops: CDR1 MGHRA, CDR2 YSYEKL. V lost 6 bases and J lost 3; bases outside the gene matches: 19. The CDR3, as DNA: TGCGCCAGCAGTTTTCAGCGCACCGGGACAGGGGTTCGGTCTAATGAAAAACTGTTTTTT. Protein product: CASSFQRTGTGVRSNEKLFF.

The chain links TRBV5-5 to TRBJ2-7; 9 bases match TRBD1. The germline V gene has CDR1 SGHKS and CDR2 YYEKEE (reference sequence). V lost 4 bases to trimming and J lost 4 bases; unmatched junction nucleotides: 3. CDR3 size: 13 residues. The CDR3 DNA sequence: TGTGCCAGCAGCCGGGACAGGGCGTACGAGCAGTACTTC. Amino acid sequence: CASSRDRAYEQYF.

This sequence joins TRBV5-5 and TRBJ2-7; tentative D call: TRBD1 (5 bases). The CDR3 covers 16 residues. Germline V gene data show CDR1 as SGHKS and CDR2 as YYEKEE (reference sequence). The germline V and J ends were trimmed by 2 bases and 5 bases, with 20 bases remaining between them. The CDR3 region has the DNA TGTGCCAGCAGCTTTGAGGTAGTTATATGGGGCGACGAGCAGTACTTC. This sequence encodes CASSFEVVIWGDEQYF.

As DNA, the CDR3 is TGCGCCAGCAGCTTCGGACTAGCGGTCCACAATGAGCAGTTCTTC. Encoded protein: CASSFGLAVHNEQFF. The chain carries TRBV5-1 and TRBJ2-1; 10 bases are a match to TRBD2. CDR3 length: 15 amino acids. J was trimmed by 5 bases and V by 2 bases; bases with no gene match: 4. Germline V gene lookup returns CDR1 SGHRS and CDR2 YFSETQ.

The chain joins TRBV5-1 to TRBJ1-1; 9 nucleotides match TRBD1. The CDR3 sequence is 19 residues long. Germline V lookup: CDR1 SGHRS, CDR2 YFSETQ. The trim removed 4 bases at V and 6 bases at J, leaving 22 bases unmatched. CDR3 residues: CASSPGFVGFRGQGPEAFF. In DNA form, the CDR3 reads TGCGCCAGCAGCCCGGGGTTTGTCGGTTTTCGGGGACAGGGCCCTGAAGCTTTCTTT.

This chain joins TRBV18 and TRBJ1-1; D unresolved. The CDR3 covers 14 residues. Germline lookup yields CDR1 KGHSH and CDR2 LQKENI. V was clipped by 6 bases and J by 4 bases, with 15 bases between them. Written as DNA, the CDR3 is TGTGCCAGCTCGCCTATCTTCGGCGGCACTGAAGCTTTCTTT. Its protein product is CASSPIFGGTEAFF. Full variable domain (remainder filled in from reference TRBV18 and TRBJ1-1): NAGVMQNPRHLVRRRGQEARLRCSPMKGHSHVYWYRQLPEEGLKFMVYLQKENIIDESGMPKERFSAEFPKEGPSILRIQQVVRGDSAAYFCASSPIFGGTEAFFGQGTRLTVV.

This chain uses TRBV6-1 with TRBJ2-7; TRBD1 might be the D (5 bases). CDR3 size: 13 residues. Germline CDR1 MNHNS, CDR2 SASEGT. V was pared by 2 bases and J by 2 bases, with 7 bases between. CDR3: CASSERGTYEQYF. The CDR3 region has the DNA TGTGCCAGCAGTGAAAGGGGAACCTACGAGCAGTACTTC.

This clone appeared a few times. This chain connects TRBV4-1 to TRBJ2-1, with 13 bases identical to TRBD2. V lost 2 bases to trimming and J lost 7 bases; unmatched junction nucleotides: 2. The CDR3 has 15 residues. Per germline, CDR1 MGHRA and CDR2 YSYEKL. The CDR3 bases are TGCGCCAGCAGCCAACCGGGACTAGCGGGAAATGAGCAGTTCTTC. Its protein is CASSQPGLAGNEQFF.

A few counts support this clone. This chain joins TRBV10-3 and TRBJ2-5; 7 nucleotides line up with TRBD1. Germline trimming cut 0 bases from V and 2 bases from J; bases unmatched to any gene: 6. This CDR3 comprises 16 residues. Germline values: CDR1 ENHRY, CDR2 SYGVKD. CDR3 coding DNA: TGTGCCATCAGTGAGTCCCCCGGGACAGAACAAGAGACCCAGTACTTC. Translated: CAISESPGTEQETQYF.

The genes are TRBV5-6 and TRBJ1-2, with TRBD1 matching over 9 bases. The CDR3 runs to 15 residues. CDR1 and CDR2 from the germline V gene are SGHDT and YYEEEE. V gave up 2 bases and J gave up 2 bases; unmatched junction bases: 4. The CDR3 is CASSFFGTGNYGYTF. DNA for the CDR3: TGTGCCAGCAGCTTCTTTGGGACAGGGAACTATGGCTACACCTTC.

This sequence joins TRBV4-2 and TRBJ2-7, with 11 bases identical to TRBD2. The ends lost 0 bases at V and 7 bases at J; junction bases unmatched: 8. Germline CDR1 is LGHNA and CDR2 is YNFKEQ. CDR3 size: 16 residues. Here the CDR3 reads CASSQETSGSTGEQYF. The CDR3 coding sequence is TGTGCCAGCAGCCAAGAAACTAGCGGGAGTACAGGGGAGCAGTACTTC.

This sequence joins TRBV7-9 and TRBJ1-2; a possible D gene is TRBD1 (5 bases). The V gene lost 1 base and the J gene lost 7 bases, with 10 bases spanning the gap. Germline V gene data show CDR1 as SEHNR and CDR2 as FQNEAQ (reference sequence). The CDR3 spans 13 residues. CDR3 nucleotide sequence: TGTGCCAGCAGCTTAGTTTCGCAGGGTGGCTACACCTTC. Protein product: CASSLVSQGGYTF.